Presented here are 3 T cell receptor beta chains from one specimen sequenced in a study of blood T cell repertoires in COVID-19. Only in-frame clones appear in the TCRdb table, and some are missing; sequencing was by immunoSEQ multiplex PCR. Found here are fewer than 250,000 clones, more than 70% of them singletons; the top ten hold roughly 2%. The sequenced material came from PBMCs or T cells enriched from blood (not recorded which). The receptors shown here come from a woman aged 50 to 65 who had recovered from COVID-19.

The rearrangement uses TRBV7-2 and TRBJ2-3; D is undetermined. V was clipped by 5 bases and J by 1 base, with 7 bases between them. The V gene's germline CDR1 is SGHTA and CDR2 FQGNSA. The CDR3 is 13 residues long. The CDR3 loop reads CASSRLGTDTQYF. The CDR3 DNA follows: TGTGCCAGCAGCCGGTTAGGCACAGATACGCAGTATTTT.

The V and J genes are TRBV11-2 and TRBJ2-2, with 13 nucleotides matching TRBD2. CDR3 size: 17 residues. V was clipped by 1 base and J by 5 bases; unmatched bases: 4. From germline, CDR1 is SGHAT and CDR2 FQNNGV. The DNA of the CDR3 is TGTGCCAGCAGCTTAGTGGGGACTAGCGGGAATACCGGGGAGCTGTTTTTT. It yields the protein CASSLVGTSGNTGELFF.

This clone was recorded many times. The chain combines TRBV4-3 with TRBJ1-2, with 9 bases that match TRBD1. This CDR3 contains 15 residues. Trimming cost V 1 base and J 4 bases; bases outside gene matches: 4. Germline V gene data show CDR1 as LGHNA and CDR2 as YSLEER. CDR3 nucleotide sequence: TGCGCCAGCAGCCAAGGGGACAGGGTGGGCTATGGCTACACCTTC. It specifies CASSQGDRVGYGYTF.